The 2 T cell receptor beta chains listed next were all sequenced from one sample in a study of T cells after yellow fever vaccination. TCRdb re-analysed the 5' RACE reads in MiXCR, keeping a single row per CDR3 protein. The sample consists of 450,000 to 650,000 distinct CDR3 sequences, around a fifth of them appearing once. The sample was PBMCs, taken around 3 weeks after the first yellow fever vaccination. Receptors originate from a man younger than 35 who received the YFV17D yellow fever vaccine.

The rearrangement joins TRBV9 to TRBJ2-2, with D uncertain. CDR3 size: 12 residues. Looked up from germline, CDR1 is SGDLS and CDR2 is YYNGEE. Trimming pared 4 bases from V and 5 bases from J, leaving 6 bases between. CDR3 sequence: CASSPITGELFF. The CDR3 region has the DNA TGTGCCAGCAGCCCCATAACCGGGGAGCTGTTTTTT.

The chain carries TRBV11-2 and TRBJ2-2, with D unclear. Germline assignment: CDR1 SGHAT and CDR2 FQNNGV. CDR3 length: 13 amino acids. The V gene lost 0 bases and the J gene lost 7 bases, with 6 bases spanning the gap. The CDR3 nucleotides are TGTGCCAGCAGCTTAGAAGCCGTCGGGGAGCTGTTTTTT. Amino acids: CASSLEAVGELFF.